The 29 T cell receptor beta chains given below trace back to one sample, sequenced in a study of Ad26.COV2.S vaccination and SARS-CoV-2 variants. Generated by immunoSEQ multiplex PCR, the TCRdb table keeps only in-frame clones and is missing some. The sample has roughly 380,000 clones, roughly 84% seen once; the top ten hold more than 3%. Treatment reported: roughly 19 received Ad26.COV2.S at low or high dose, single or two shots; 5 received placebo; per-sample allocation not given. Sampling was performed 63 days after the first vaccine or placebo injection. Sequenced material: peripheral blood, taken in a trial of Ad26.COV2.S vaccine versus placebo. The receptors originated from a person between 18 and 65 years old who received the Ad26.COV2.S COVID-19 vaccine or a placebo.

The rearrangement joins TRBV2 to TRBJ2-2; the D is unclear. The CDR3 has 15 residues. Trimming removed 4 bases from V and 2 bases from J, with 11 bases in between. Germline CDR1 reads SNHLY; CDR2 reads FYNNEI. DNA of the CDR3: TGTGCCAGCAGTGGGTTGGACCCAAACACCGGGGAGCTGTTTTTT. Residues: CASSGLDPNTGELFF.

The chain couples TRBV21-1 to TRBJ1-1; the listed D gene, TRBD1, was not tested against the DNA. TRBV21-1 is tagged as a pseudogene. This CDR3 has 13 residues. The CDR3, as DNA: TGTGCCAGCAGCATGCCTGACAGGGTTAACGCTTTCTTT. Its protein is CASSMPDRVNAFF.

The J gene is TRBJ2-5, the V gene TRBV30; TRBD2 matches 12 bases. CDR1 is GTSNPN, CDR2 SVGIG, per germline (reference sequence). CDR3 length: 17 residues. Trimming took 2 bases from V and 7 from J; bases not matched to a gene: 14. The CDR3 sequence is CAWSSRLAGDPPGTQYF. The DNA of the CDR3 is TGTGCCTGGAGTTCGAGACTAGCGGGGGACCCCCCGGGGACCCAGTACTTC.

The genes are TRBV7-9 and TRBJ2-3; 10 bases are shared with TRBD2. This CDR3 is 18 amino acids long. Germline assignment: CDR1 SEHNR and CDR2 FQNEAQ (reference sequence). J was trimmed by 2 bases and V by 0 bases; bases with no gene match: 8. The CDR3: CASSLAGPGLADTDTQYF. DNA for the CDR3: TGTGCCAGCAGCTTAGCTGGCCCCGGACTAGCGGACACAGATACGCAGTATTTT. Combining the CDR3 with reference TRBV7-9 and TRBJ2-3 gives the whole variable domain DTGVSQNPRHKITKRGQNVTFRCDPISEHNRLYWYRQTLGQGPEFLTYFQNEAQLEKSRLLSDRFSAERPKGSFSTLEIQRTEQGDSAMYLCASSLAGPGLADTDTQYFGPGTRLTVL.

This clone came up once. The CDR3 loop reads CASSALTGGTEAFF. CDR3 coding DNA: TGTGCCAGCAGCGCGTTGACAGGGGGAACTGAAGCTTTCTTT. V is TRBV9 and J is TRBJ1-1, with TRBD1 matching over 9 bases. The length of the CDR3 is 14 residues. Losses at the gene ends were 3 bases for V and 5 bases for J; bases not matched to a gene: 5. Germline V gene data show CDR1 as SGDLS and CDR2 as YYNGEE. The full variable domain, in which reference TRBV9 and TRBJ1-1 provide the parts outside the CDR3, is DSGVTQTPKHLITATGQRVTLRCSPRSGDLSVYWYQQSLDQGLQFLIQYYNGEERAKGNILERFSAQQFPDLHSELNLSSLELGDSALYFCASSALTGGTEAFFGQGTRLTVV.

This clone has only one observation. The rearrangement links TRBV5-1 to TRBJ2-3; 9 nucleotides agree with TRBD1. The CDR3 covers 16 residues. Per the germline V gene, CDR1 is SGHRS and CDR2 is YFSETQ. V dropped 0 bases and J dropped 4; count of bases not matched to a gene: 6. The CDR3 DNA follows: TGCGCCAGCAGCTTGGCCGGGACAGGGAAGCCAGATACGCAGTATTTT. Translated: CASSLAGTGKPDTQYF. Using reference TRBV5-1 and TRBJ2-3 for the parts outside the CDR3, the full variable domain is KAGVTQTPRYLIKTRGQQVTLSCSPISGHRSVSWYQQTPGQGLQFLFEYFSETQRNKGNFPGRFSGRQFSNSRSEMNVSTLELGDSALYLCASSLAGTGKPDTQYFGPGTRLTVL.

The CDR3 sequence: CASSGRQNQETQYF. CDR3 nucleotides: TGTGCCAGCAGTGGCCGACAGAACCAAGAGACCCAGTACTTC. This chain connects TRBV25-1 to TRBJ2-5; the D gene is possibly TRBD1 (5 bases). The CDR3 is 14 amino acids. Germline V CDR1 and CDR2: MGHDK, SYGVNS. V was cut by 4 bases and J by 0 bases, with 9 bases left in between.

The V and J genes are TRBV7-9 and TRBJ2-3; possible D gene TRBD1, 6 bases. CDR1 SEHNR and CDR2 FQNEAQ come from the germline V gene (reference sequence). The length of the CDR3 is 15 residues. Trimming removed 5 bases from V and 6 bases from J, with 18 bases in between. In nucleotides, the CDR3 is TGTGCCAGCAGCCCCGCGGTAACAGGGTGGGATACGCAGTATTTT. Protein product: CASSPAVTGWDTQYF.

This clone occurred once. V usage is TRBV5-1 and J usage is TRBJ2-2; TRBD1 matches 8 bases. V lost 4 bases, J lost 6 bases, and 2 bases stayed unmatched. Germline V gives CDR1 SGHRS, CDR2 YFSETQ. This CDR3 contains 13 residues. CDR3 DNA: TGCGCCAGCAGCAGGACAGGGCCCGGGGAGCTGTTTTTT. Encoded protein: CASSRTGPGELFF.

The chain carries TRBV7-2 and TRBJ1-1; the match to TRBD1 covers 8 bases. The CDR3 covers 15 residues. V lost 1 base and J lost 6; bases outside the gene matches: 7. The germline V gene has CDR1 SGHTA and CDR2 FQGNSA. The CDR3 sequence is CASSLDLRGRSEAFF. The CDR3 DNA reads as TGTGCCAGCAGCTTAGATCTCAGGGGGCGATCTGAAGCTTTCTTT.

The CDR3 DNA reads as TGTGCCAGCAGCTTGGCAGGGGAGGGGGAAAAACTGTTTTTT. As protein: CASSLAGEGEKLFF. The V and J genes are TRBV5-6 and TRBJ1-4, with D perhaps matching TRBD1 (6 bases). The V and J ends lost 0 bases and 8 bases respectively, with 11 bases between them. The CDR3 extends over 14 amino acids. Per germline, CDR1 SGHDT and CDR2 YYEEEE.

CDR3 in amino acids: CASSLLVSSYNEQFF. The CDR3 nucleotides read TGTGCCAGCAGCTTACTTGTGAGCTCCTACAATGAGCAGTTCTTC. The rearrangement links TRBV11-2 to TRBJ2-1; D is unresolved. CDR1 is SGHAT, CDR2 FQNNGV, per germline. V lost 2 bases to trimming and J lost 0 bases, with 8 bases between them. The CDR3 spans 15 residues.

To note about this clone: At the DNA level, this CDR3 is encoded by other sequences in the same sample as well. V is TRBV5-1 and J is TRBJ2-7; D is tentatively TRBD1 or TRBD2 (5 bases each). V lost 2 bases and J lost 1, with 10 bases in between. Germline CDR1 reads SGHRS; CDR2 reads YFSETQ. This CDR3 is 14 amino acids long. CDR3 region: CASSFGTGSYEQYF. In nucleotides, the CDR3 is TGCGCCAGCAGCTTCGGGACGGGATCCTACGAGCAGTACTTC.

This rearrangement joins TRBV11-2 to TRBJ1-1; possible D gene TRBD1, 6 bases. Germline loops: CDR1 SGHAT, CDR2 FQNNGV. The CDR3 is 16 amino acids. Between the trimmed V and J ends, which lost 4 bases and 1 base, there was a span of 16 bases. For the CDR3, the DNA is TGTGCCAGCAGCTCTATAAGGGGACATAGGAACACTGAAGCTTTCTTT. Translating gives CASSSIRGHRNTEAFF.

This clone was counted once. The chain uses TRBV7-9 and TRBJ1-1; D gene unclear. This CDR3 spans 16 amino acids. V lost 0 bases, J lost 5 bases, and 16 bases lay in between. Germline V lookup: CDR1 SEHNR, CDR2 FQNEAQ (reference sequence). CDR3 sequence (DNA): TGTGCCAGCAGCTTAGCGCGGGAAGTGTTTGGTACTGAAGCTTTCTTT. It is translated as CASSLAREVFGTEAFF.

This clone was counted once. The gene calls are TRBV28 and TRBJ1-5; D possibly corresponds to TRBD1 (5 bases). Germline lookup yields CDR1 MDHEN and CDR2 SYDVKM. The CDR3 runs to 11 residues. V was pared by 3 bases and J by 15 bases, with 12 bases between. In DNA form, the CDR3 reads TGTGCCAGCAGTTTGCAAAGGGACCGGCATTTT. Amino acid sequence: CASSLQRDRHF. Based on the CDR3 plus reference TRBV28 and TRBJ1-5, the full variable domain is DVKVTQSSRYLVKRTGEKVFLECVQDMDHENMFWYRQDPGLGLRLIYFSYDVKMKEKGDIPEGYSVSREKKERFSLILESASTNQTSMYLCASSLQRDRHFGDGTRLSIL.

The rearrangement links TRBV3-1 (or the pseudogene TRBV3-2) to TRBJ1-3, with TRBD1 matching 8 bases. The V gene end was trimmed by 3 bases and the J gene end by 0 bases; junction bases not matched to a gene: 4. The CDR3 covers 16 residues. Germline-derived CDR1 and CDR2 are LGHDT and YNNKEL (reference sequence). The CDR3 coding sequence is TGTGCCAGCAGCCAGAGGACAGGGTCCTCTGGAAACACCATATATTTT. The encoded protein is CASSQRTGSSGNTIYF.

The CDR3 region is CASSARDRYNSPLHF. The CDR3 DNA reads as TGTGCCAGCAGCGCCCGGGACAGATATAATTCACCCCTCCACTTT. The V gene is TRBV9, the J gene TRBJ1-6; 7 bases agree with TRBD1. Germline loops: CDR1 SGDLS, CDR2 YYNGEE. The CDR3 has 15 amino acids. The junction had 4 bases not matched to a gene; V was cut back by 3 bases and J by 4 bases.

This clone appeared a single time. In DNA form, the CDR3 reads TGCGCCAGCAGCCAACTCCGGGGTCGTAACACCGGGGAGCTGTTTTTT. Its translation is CASSQLRGRNTGELFF. This chain joins TRBV4-3 and TRBJ2-2; the D gene is possibly TRBD2 (5 bases). This CDR3 region has 16 residues. Germline V gene data show CDR1 as LGHNA and CDR2 as YSLEER. Between the trimmed V and J ends, which lost 2 bases and 2 bases, there was a span of 12 bases.

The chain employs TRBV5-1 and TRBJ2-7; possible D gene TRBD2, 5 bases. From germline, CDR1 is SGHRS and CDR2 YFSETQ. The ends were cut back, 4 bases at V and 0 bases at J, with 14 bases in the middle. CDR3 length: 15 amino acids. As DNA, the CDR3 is TGCGCCAGCAGCCCCGAGGGTAGGAGCTCCTACGAGCAGTACTTC. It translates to CASSPEGRSSYEQYF.

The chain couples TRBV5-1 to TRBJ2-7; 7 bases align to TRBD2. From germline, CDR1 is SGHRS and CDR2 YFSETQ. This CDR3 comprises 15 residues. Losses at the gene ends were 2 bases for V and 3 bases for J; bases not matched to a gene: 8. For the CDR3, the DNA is TGCGCCAGCAGCTTCGAGGGAGGGAGTAGCTACGAGCAGTACTTC. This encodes CASSFEGGSSYEQYF.

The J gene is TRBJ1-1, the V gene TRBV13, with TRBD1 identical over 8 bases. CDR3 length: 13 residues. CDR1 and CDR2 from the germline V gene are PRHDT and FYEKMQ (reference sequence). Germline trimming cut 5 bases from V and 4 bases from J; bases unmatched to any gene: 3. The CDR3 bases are TGTGCCAGCAGCCAACAGGGGGTCACTGAAGCTTTCTTT. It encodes CASSQQGVTEAFF.

CDR3: CASMESFVETQYF. In DNA, the CDR3 is TGTGCCAGCATGGAAAGCTTTGTAGAGACCCAGTACTTC. The chain couples TRBV6-5 to TRBJ2-5, with D hard to call. CDR3 length: 13 residues. Looked up from germline, CDR1 is MNHEY and CDR2 is SVGAGI. V was trimmed by 7 bases and J by 4 bases, leaving 13 bases between them.

The CDR3: CASSDWTPETQYF. The CDR3 bases are TGTGCCAGCAGTGATTGGACCCCAGAGACCCAGTACTTC. The V and J genes are TRBV6-1 and TRBJ2-5; no clear D gene. The ends were cut back, 3 bases at V and 4 bases at J, with 9 bases in the middle. CDR1 is MNHNS and CDR2 is SASEGT in the germline V gene. The CDR3 is 13 amino acids.

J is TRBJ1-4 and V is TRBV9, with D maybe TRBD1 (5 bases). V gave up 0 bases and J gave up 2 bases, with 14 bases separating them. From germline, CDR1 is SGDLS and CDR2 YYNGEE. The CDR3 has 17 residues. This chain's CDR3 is CASSVGERWGTNEKLFF. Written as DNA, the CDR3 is TGTGCCAGCAGCGTAGGTGAACGGTGGGGGACTAATGAAAAACTGTTTTTT. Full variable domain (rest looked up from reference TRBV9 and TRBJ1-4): DSGVTQTPKHLITATGQRVTLRCSPRSGDLSVYWYQQSLDQGLQFLIQYYNGEERAKGNILERFSAQQFPDLHSELNLSSLELGDSALYFCASSVGERWGTNEKLFFGSGTQLSVL.

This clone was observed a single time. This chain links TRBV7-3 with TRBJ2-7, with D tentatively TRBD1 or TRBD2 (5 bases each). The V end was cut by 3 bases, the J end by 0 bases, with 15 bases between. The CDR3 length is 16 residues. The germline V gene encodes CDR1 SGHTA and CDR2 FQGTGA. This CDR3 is CASSLTGPPDSYEQYF. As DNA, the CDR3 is TGTGCCAGCAGCTTGACGGGACCTCCTGACTCCTACGAGCAGTACTTC.

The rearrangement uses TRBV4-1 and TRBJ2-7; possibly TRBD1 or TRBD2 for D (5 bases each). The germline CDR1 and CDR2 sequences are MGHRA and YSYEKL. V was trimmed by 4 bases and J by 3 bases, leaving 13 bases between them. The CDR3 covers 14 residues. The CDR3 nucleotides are TGCGCCAGCAGCCCTCCCGGGACGGGCTACGAGCAGTACTTC. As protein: CASSPPGTGYEQYF.

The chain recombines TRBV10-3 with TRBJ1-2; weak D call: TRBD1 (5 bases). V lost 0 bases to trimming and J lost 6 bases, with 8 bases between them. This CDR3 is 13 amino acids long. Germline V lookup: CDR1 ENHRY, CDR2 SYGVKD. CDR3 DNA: TGTGCCATCAGTGAGTCGAGGGGCAATGGCTACACCTTC. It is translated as CAISESRGNGYTF.

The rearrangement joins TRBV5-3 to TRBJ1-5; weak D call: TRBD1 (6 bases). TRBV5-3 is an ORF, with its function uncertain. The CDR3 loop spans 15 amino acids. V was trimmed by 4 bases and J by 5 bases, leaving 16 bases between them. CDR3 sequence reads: CARSPRGEGDQPQHF. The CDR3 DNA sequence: TGTGCCAGAAGCCCCCGCGGGGAGGGGGATCAGCCCCAGCATTTT.